The subject of this entry is one T cell receptor beta chain. Germline-derived CDR1 and CDR2 are SGHRS and YFSETQ. V was shortened by 0 bases and J by 6 bases, with 9 bases between the two germline ends. The CDR3 covers 13 residues. Use of 60 Vbeta and 13 Jbeta primers characterized the PCR. TCRdb's table, derived via immunoSEQ multiplex PCR, lists solely in-frame clones and lacks some. The table shows about 130,000 clones, with around 77% occurring only once. These data belong to a study of cytomegalovirus exposure and HLA in healthy donors. Donors were nominally healthy when sampled, though unrecorded immune exposures were likely.

V gene TRBV5-1 combines with J gene TRBJ1-1; D gene ambiguous. The specimen sequenced was PBMCs. The source is a man between 25 and 39 years old in good health and CMV-seronegative. Written as DNA, the CDR3 is TGCGCCAGCAGCTTGGAGACTAACCCTGAAGCTTTCTTT. It yields the protein CASSLETNPEAFF.